This TCR beta chain came from a study of T cell responses to AZD1222 COVID-19 vaccine. This CDR3 comprises 16 residues. V was cut by 2 bases and J by 3 bases, with 14 bases left in between. Germline CDR1 is LGHDT and CDR2 is YNNKEL (reference sequence). The assay was immunoSEQ multiplex PCR, and TCRdb's table has in-frame clones only and misses some. The sample shows roughly 150,000 clones, approximately 93% of them seen only once. The chain joins TRBV3-1 (or the pseudogene TRBV3-2) to TRBJ2-1; D call uncertain. This sample comprised peripheral blood, obtained 28 days after the second AZD1222 dose. The source of this sequence is an adult who received the AZD1222 COVID-19 vaccine. CDR3 DNA: TGTGCCAGCAGCCAAAGGCGGAATACGATCTACAATGAGCAGTTCTTC. Its protein is CASSQRRNTIYNEQFF.